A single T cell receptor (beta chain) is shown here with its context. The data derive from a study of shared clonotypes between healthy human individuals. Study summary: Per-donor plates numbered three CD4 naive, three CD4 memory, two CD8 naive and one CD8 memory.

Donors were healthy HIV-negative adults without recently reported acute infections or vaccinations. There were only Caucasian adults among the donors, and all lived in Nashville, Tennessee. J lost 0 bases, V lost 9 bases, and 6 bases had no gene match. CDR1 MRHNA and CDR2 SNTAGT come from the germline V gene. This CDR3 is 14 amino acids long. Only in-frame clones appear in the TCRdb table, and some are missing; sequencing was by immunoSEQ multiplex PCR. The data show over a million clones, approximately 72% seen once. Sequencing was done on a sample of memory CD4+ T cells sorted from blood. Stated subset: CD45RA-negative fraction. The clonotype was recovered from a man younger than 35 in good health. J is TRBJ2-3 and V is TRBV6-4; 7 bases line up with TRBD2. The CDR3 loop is CARKASGSTDTQYF. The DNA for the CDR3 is TGTGCCAGGAAGGCTAGCGGCAGCACAGATACGCAGTATTTT.